This TCR beta chain was recovered during a study of CD8 T cells in ankylosing spondylitis. General study points: A TCR beta motif made of fewer than ten highly homologous variants seemed typical of ankylosing spondylitis blood. Reported data indicate significant enrichment of disease-linked clones within matched ankylosing spondylitis synovial fluid. Both synovial fluid and blood in reactive arthritis had previously been reported to carry some motif variants.

As concerns this clonotype: What it binds is not known.

TCRdb re-derived calls from the 5' RACE reads in MiXCR, one entry per CDR3 protein. The repertoire holds approximately 240,000 distinct CDR3 sequences, with approximately 24% as singletons. The CDR3 runs to 15 residues. Germline CDR1 ENHRY, CDR2 SYGVKD. V gave up 4 bases and J gave up 3 bases; unmatched junction bases: 7. This TCR was recovered from a male donor with ankylosing spondylitis or in good health (not recorded which). The V gene is TRBV10-3, the J gene TRBJ2-7; 9 positions match TRBD1. Sequencing was done on a sample of blood, either unsorted or a sorted T cell fraction (not recorded which). The CDR3 here is CAISGTGQGDYEQYF. For the CDR3, the DNA is TGTGCCATCAGTGGTACGGGACAGGGCGACTACGAGCAGTACTTC.